This T cell receptor (beta chain) comes out of a study of OX40 agonist ivuxolimab in advanced cancers. Study results and caveats: Also showing low normalized T-cell clonal expansion were some of the nonresponders.

Drawing of blood for sampling happened at baseline, at cycle 4 day 1, and at cycle 7 day 1. Sequencing was performed with immunoSEQ multiplex PCR; in TCRdb, only in-frame clones are kept and a portion is missing. This sample has 55,000 to 65,000 clones, with 77% found just once. In regard to this clone: Antigen unknown.

The input for sequencing was CD4+ or CD8+ T cells sorted from blood, taken in a trial of the OX40 agonist ivuxolimab. This sequence originates from an adult with an advanced solid tumor such as melanoma, head and neck, liver or kidney cancer.

CDR3 in DNA: TGTGCCAGCACCGAAAGAAGGGGGGCGGGAGATACGCAGTATTTT. Its translation is CASTERRGAGDTQYF. V is TRBV7-2 and J is TRBJ2-3; D tentatively fits TRBD1 or TRBD2 (6 bases each). Trimming removed 7 bases at V and 5 bases at J, with 19 bases between. The germline gives CDR1 SGHTA, CDR2 FQGNSA. This CDR3 comprises 15 residues.